This TCR beta chain stems from a study of CD4 T cells in relation to SARS-CoV-2 and coronaviruses. General study findings and limits: Samples before the pandemic and after infection were not matched within any donor. About 65% of donors had memory CD4+ clonotypes crossrecognizing SARS-CoV-2 and common cold coronavirus spike. The cross-reactivity analysis covered only spike protein, not other viral proteins.

Naive and memory CD4+ T cell DNA was deep-sequenced without culture. Clones were read by immunoSEQ multiplex PCR, and TCRdb kept only the in-frame ones, dropping some. The table includes roughly 60,000 clones, approximately 94% detected once. Trimming pared 5 bases from V and 6 bases from J, leaving 14 bases between. CDR3 size: 14 residues. Germline values: CDR1 SEHNR, CDR2 FQNEAQ (reference sequence). With respect to this clone: As yet, its antigen is unknown.

The unexposed donors gave CD4+ T cells in about 2011-2018, prior to COVID-19. The receptor was isolated from a human donor in good health. This sequence joins TRBV7-9 and TRBJ2-1; D uncertain. The sequencing input was naive CD4+ T cells from PBMCs. The subset is: naive CD4+ T cells isolated by negative enrichment. The CDR3: CASSLFDRANEQFF. CDR3 DNA sequence: TGTGCCAGCAGCCTTTTTGACCGCGCCAATGAGCAGTTCTTC.